The rows below give T cell receptor beta chains drawn from one sample of a study of T cells in Graves' hyperthyroidism and ophthalmopathy. TCRdb processed the multiplex PCR reads anew with MiXCR; each CDR3 protein has one entry. The sample contains around 600,000 distinct CDR3 sequences, more than 13% of which appear only once. The specimen sequenced was blood. The receptors come from a woman between 18 and 30 years old with Graves' ophthalmopathy. CDR3s include the opening cysteine and the closing phenylalanine or tryptophan.

j_call v_call cdr3_aa
TRBJ1-4 TRBV30 CAWSVKIPQKLFF
TRBJ2-6 TRBV14 CASSQRAPGTGGPSGANVLTF
TRBJ2-1 TRBV7-3 CASSLTLSAGRSNEQFF
TRBJ1-1 TRBV6-6 CASSYGFGNTEAFF
TRBJ1-2 TRBV24-1 CATSDPGGYYGYTF
TRBJ2-3 TRBV7-3 CASSPPAGAKDTQYF
TRBJ2-5 TRBV6-5 CASIKSGRRETQYF
TRBJ1-1 TRBV9 CASSVGIENTEAFF
TRBJ2-3 TRBV6-5 CASSYVAGAITQYF
TRBJ2-2 TRBV19 CASSIRLAGDTGELFF
TRBJ2-5 TRBV6-5 CASSYSALAGGLETQYF
TRBJ2-1 TRBV4-3 CASSQGNTGEQFF
TRBJ1-1 TRBV12-5 CASGNPFF
TRBJ2-7 TRBV5-1 CASSLAQGARTYEQYF
TRBJ2-3 TRBV6-6 CASSYQGTLSTDTQYF
TRBJ2-1 TRBV4-2 CASSQGPGSNNEQFF
TRBJ2-3 TRBV4-2 CASSQKGGDTDTQYF
TRBJ2-3 TRBV7-9 CASSTARGGTDTQYF
TRBJ1-6 TRBV6-2/TRBV6-3 CASSRRQGVGSPLHF
TRBJ1-2 TRBV6-1 CATLSRGGQGHYGYTF
TRBJ1-2 TRBV28 CASSRVPFLGGYGYTF
TRBJ2-5 TRBV4-1 CASSQERGGFETQYF
TRBJ2-7 TRBV28 CASSRHRGTSGSYEQYF
TRBJ1-1 TRBV15 CATSRDHLNTEAFF
TRBJ2-7 TRBV4-2 CASSQGPLRDFPYEQYF
TRBJ2-2 TRBV28 CASSSYLGELFF
TRBJ2-2 TRBV6-5 CASSSQAPGELFF
TRBJ1-2 TRBV4-3 CASSPTGTGNYGYTF